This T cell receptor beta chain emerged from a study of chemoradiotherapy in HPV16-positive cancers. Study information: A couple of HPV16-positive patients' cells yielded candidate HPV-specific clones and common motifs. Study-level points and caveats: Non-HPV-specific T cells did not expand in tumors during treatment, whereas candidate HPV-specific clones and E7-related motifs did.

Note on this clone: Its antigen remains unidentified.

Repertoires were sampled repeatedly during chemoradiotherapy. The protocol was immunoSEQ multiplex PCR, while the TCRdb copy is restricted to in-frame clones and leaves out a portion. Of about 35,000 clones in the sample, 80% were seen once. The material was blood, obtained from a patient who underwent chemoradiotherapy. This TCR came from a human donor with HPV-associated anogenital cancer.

CDR3 bases: TGTGCCAGCAGCCCCGCGGGCCGCTGGGAGCAGTACTTC. Translated, it gives CASSPAGRWEQYF. The chain employs TRBV7-2 and TRBJ2-7; D perhaps matches TRBD2 (5 bases). V was clipped by 5 bases and J by 7 bases, with 15 bases between them. The CDR3 runs 13 residues. From germline, CDR1 is SGHTA and CDR2 FQGNSA.